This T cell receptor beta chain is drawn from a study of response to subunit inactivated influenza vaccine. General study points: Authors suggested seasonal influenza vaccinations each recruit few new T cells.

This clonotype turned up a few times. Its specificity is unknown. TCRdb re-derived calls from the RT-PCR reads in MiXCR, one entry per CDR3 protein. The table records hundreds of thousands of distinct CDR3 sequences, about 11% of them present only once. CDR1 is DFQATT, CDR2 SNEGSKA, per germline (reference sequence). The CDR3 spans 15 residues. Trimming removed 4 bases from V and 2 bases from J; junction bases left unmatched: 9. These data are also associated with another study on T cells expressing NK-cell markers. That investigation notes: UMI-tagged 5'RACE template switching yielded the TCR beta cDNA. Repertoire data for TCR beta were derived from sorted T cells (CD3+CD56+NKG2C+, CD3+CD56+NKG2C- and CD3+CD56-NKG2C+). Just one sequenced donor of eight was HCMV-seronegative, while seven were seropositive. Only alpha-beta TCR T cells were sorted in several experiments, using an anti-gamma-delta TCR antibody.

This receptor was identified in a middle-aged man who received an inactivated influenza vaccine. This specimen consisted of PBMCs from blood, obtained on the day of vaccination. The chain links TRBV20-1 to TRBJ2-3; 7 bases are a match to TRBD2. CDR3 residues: CSAKRSAGITDTQYF. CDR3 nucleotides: TGCAGTGCTAAACGCTCAGCGGGAATCACAGATACGCAGTATTTT.